This T cell receptor (beta chain) was sequenced for a study of blood T cell repertoires in COVID-19. Turning to the study itself: The United States, Italy and Spain were the sources of the acute and convalescent COVID-19 samples. PBMCs, B-cell-depleted T cells, or T cells were the source of the cDNA or gDNA that made up the material.

Authors' data handling: Amplification with reference gene primers provided the estimates of nucleated cell counts. Profiling relied on immunoSEQ multiplex PCR, and the TCRdb table lists in-frame clones only, not all of them. V and J calls and clone size are those listed in that table; D and trimming were worked out from the DNA. The sample yields some 270,000 clones, roughly 87% seen once. The CDR3 is made up of 15 amino acids. The V end lost 2 bases, the J end lost 3 bases, and 14 bases lay between the germline ends. Germline lookup yields CDR1 SGHTA and CDR2 FQGNSA. The material sequenced was peripheral blood. V gene TRBV7-2 combines with J gene TRBJ2-7; a weak D match, TRBD2 (5 bases). This clonotype originated in a woman between 35 and 50 years old who had recovered from COVID-19. CDR3 bases: TGTGCCAGCAGCTTAAGTCCTAGCCTTCTCTACGAGCAGTACGTC. Translation gives CASSLSPSLLYEQYV.